The clone carrying this T cell receptor (beta chain) was counted at least ten times. The source of the sample is a study of regulatory T cells in long-lasting Graves disease. Through Arm-PCR of CDR3 regions and iRepertoire HTBI primers, TCR beta libraries were built. TCRdb fed the multiplex PCR reads into MiXCR, producing one record per CDR3 protein. Among over 450,000 distinct CDR3 sequences listed, about a fifth were seen once. Time point of the sample: persistent/refractory GD, antithyroid drugs over 5 years with positive TRAb. From RNA extracted from PBMCs, the TCR library was made. The CDR3 loop spans 14 amino acids. V gave up 2 bases and J gave up 4 bases; unmatched junction bases: 4.

Material: peripheral blood mononuclear cells (PBMCs), obtained when the disease was refractory, from a patient treated with antithyroid drugs. This TCR came from a female donor with Graves disease. This rearrangement joins TRBV12-3 or TRBV12-4 to TRBJ2-5; 7 bases line up with TRBD2. The DNA for the CDR3 is TGTGCCAGCAGTTTACGGCGGGAGTTAGAGACCCAGTACTTC. It codes for CASSLRRELETQYF.